The T cell receptor beta chain described here comes from a study of radiation and T cells in renal cell carcinoma. Sequenced by immunoSEQ multiplex PCR; TCRdb stores in-frame clones only, minus some. The table shows tens of thousands of clones, with over 70% occurring only once. V lost 1 base and J 3 bases, leaving 6 bases between the germline ends. The CDR3 spans 13 residues. The germline gives CDR1 SGHTA, CDR2 FQGNSA. Described time point: blood 2 weeks post-SBRT. Stated treatment: 15 Gy SBRT to primary tumor, nephrectomy 4 weeks later. The patient's renal cell carcinoma had clear cell pathology. This chain joins TRBV7-2 and TRBJ2-5; D is uncertain. Sample: blood, taken from a patient whose treatment included radiotherapy and nephrectomy. The source of this sequence is a man aged 55 to 69 with renal cell carcinoma. The CDR3 nucleotides are TGTGCCAGCAGCTTAGTTTGGGAAGAGACCCAGTACTTC. Protein product: CASSLVWEETQYF.